This T cell receptor (beta chain) is drawn from a study of blood T cell repertoires in COVID-19. Study-level background: T cells, B-cell-depleted T cells, or PBMCs provided the cDNA or gDNA that served as material.

In the authors' methods: Amplification with reference gene primers provided the estimates of nucleated cell counts. The method was immunoSEQ multiplex PCR; TCRdb's version includes in-frame clones alone and lacks a portion of them. V and J calls and clone size follow that table, whereas D and trimming were derived from the DNA. Here the sample spans about 90,000 clones, over 80% being singletons. Germline V CDR1 and CDR2: SGHRS, YFSETQ. The CDR3 has 17 amino acids. The junction had 5 bases not matched to a gene; V was cut back by 0 bases and J by 4 bases. The chain recombines TRBV5-1 with TRBJ2-7; 15 bases match TRBD2. The source is a woman in her fifties or sixties with active COVID-19. Specimen: peripheral blood. In DNA form, the CDR3 reads TGCGCCAGCAGCTTGGGGGGGACTAGCGGGAGGATGTACGAGCAGTACTTC. This encodes CASSLGGTSGRMYEQYF.